This record covers a single T cell receptor (beta chain). Its antigen is undetermined. The data were obtained in a study of blood T cells in healthy people across ages. Study results and limitations: Whereas aged donors had fewer naive CD4+ cells, long-lived donors had more of them and higher diversity.

The extraction recovered at least 5 micrograms of total RNA per sample. Sample-barcoded 5' priming and a J-beta primer mix drove a second PCR of roughly 6 to 12 cycles. TCRdb reprocessed the 5' RACE reads via MiXCR and lists one record per CDR3 protein. The sample has hundreds of thousands of distinct CDR3 sequences, around 45% seen once. Specimen: blood. The receptor was isolated from an elderly man in good health.

The CDR3 sequence: CASSPQVGTGARQQYF. The CDR3 DNA follows: TGTGCCAGCAGCCCTCAGGTCGGGACAGGGGCCCGGCAGCAGTACTTC. The chain is built from TRBV4-2 and TRBJ2-5; 10 nucleotides line up with TRBD1. Germline V gene sequence: CDR1 LGHNA, CDR2 YNFKEQ. Losses at the gene ends were 4 bases for V and 11 bases for J; bases not matched to a gene: 16. The CDR3 loop spans 16 amino acids.